Each of the 27 T cell receptor beta chains below was sequenced from the same sample in a study of shared clonotypes between healthy human individuals. The method was immunoSEQ multiplex PCR; TCRdb's version includes in-frame clones alone and lacks a portion of them. In the table there are about 510,000 clones, almost 97% of which are singletons. The specimen was naive CD4+ T cells sorted from blood. As to subset: CD45RA+ positively selected. These TCRs come from a woman aged 30 to 39 in good health.

The V and J genes are TRBV6-5 and TRBJ2-7, with a tentative D call TRBD1 (6 bases). Germline CDR1 and CDR2: MNHEY and SVGAGI. V gave up 7 bases and J gave up 4 bases, with 20 bases separating them. The CDR3 is made up of 15 amino acids. The CDR3 region has the DNA TGTGCCAGCAAATGGCAGCCCCAGGGGAATTACGAGCAGTACTTC. It specifies CASKWQPQGNYEQYF.

The chain links TRBV6-5 to TRBJ2-3; either TRBD1 or TRBD2 may supply D (5 bases each). The ends were cut back, 4 bases at V and 7 bases at J, with 21 bases in the middle. The germline V gene encodes CDR1 MNHEY and CDR2 SVGAGI. The CDR3 has 16 amino acids. CDR3 DNA sequence: TGTGCCAGCAGTTCTTTACCCGGGACCGTAGTAAATACGCAGTATTTT. It yields the protein CASSSLPGTVVNTQYF.

In this sample, this clone turned up once. Here the CDR3 reads CASSLAGEAFF. The CDR3 DNA reads TGTGCCAGCAGCTTAGCGGGAGAAGCTTTCTTT. This chain connects TRBV5-6 to TRBJ1-1; D uncertain. Germline CDR1 is SGHDT and CDR2 is YYEEEE. The CDR3 sequence is 11 residues long. V lost 2 bases, J lost 8 bases, and 7 bases lay in between.

The chain joins TRBV7-9 to TRBJ2-7; TRBD1 aligns across 7 bases. The CDR3 has 16 residues. V gave up 1 base and J gave up 0 bases; unmatched junction bases: 6. Per germline, CDR1 SEHNR and CDR2 FQNEAQ (reference sequence). The CDR3 is CASSLGEGGASYEQYF. Written as DNA, the CDR3 is TGTGCCAGCAGCTTAGGGGAAGGGGGCGCCTCCTACGAGCAGTACTTC.

The rearrangement uses TRBV5-6 and TRBJ2-1; 9 bases align to TRBD2. Losses at the gene ends were 4 bases for V and 7 bases for J; bases not matched to a gene: 15. Per the germline V gene, CDR1 is SGHDT and CDR2 is YYEEEE. CDR3 size: 17 residues. The CDR3 loop reads CASSHKSRGRGANEQFF. CDR3 nucleotide sequence: TGTGCCAGCAGCCACAAATCCCGCGGGAGGGGTGCGAATGAGCAGTTCTTC.

The rearrangement uses TRBV6-6 and TRBJ2-6; no definite D call. This CDR3 contains 15 residues. Germline loops: CDR1 MNHNY, CDR2 SVGAGI (reference sequence). V was shortened by 3 bases and J by 0 bases, with 6 bases between the two germline ends. This chain's CDR3 is CASSYKSSGANVLTF. The CDR3 bases are TGTGCCAGCAGTTATAAATCCTCTGGGGCCAACGTCCTGACTTTC.

This chain uses TRBV2 with TRBJ2-5, with TRBD2 matching 7 bases. From germline, CDR1 is SNHLY and CDR2 FYNNEI. The V segment lost 5 bases and the J segment 2 bases; nucleotides outside the gene matches: 2. CDR3 length: 13 residues. Written as DNA, the CDR3 is TGTGCCAGCAGTCCAGCGGGACAAGAGACCCAGTACTTC. Amino acid sequence: CASSPAGQETQYF.

V usage is TRBV9 and J usage is TRBJ1-2, with D possibly TRBD1 on 6 matching bases. The CDR3 totals 17 residues. Trimming took off 3 bases at V and 4 bases at J, with 22 bases between the two ends. The V gene's germline CDR1 is SGDLS and CDR2 YYNGEE. The CDR3 reads CASSATTGQRLGYGYTF. Here the CDR3 DNA reads TGTGCCAGCAGCGCGACGACGGGACAAAGGTTGGGCTATGGCTACACCTTC.

V and J are TRBV28 and TRBJ2-7, with 12 bases identical to TRBD1. Germline V lookup: CDR1 MDHEN, CDR2 SYDVKM. CDR3 length: 19 amino acids. After removal of 6 bases from V and 5 bases from J, the junction contained 20 bases not matched to a gene. DNA for the CDR3: TGTGCCAGCAGGCCCATAGTAAAGGGACAGGGGGCGCTTATTAACGAGCAGTACTTC. It codes for CASRPIVKGQGALINEQYF.

This clone was seen just once. This specimen includes other DNA sequences encoding the same CDR3. The chain has TRBV7-3 and TRBJ2-1; D uncertain. V lost 5 bases, J lost 7 bases, and 6 bases lay in between. CDR1 and CDR2 (germline): SGHTA, FQGTGA. The CDR3 consists of 11 residues. CDR3 region: CASSPGNEQFF. The DNA of the CDR3 is TGTGCCAGCAGCCCCGGGAATGAGCAGTTCTTC.

The V gene is TRBV11-2, the J gene TRBJ1-4; no definite D call. Germline V gene sequence: CDR1 SGHAT, CDR2 FQNNGV. The length of the CDR3 is 15 residues. Trimming took 0 bases from V and 7 from J, leaving 12 bases between them. The CDR3 region is CASSLDAGAFEKLFF. CDR3 sequence (DNA): TGTGCCAGCAGCTTAGACGCGGGCGCTTTTGAAAAACTGTTTTTT.

The rearrangement links TRBV5-4 to TRBJ2-7; D unresolved. Germline lookup yields CDR1 SGHNT and CDR2 YYREEE (reference sequence). V was trimmed by 4 bases and J by 1 base, leaving 9 bases between them. The CDR3 length is 13 residues. In DNA, the CDR3 is TGTGCCAGCAGCCTCCGAGGATCCTACGAGCAGTACTTC. This sequence encodes CASSLRGSYEQYF.

The chain uses TRBV29-1 and TRBJ2-2; 10 nucleotides align to TRBD1. The CDR3 length is 13 residues. J lost 5 bases, V lost 5 bases, and 2 bases had no gene match. CDR1 SQVTM and CDR2 ANQGSEA come from the germline V gene. Here the CDR3 DNA reads TGCAGCGTTCGACAGGGGGCTACCGGGGAGCTGTTTTTT. This sequence encodes CSVRQGATGELFF.

V and J are TRBV7-6 and TRBJ2-4, with unresolved D. With 1 base removed from V and 6 bases from J, the gap between germline ends came to 13 bases. CDR3 size: 15 residues. Germline V gives CDR1 SGHVS, CDR2 FNYEAQ. For the CDR3, the DNA is TGTGCCAGCAGCTTAGGTGACGGATTTGGAAACATTCAGTACTTC. It codes for CASSLGDGFGNIQYF.

This clone has just one count. This sequence joins TRBV7-2 and TRBJ1-3; D possibly corresponds to TRBD1 (5 bases). The CDR3 totals 15 residues. Germline assignment: CDR1 SGHTA and CDR2 FQGNSA. Trimming cost V 2 bases and J 6 bases, with 14 bases left between them. The CDR3 DNA sequence: TGTGCCAGCAGCTTATCCAGGGCGGTGGAAAACACCATATATTTT. Translation: CASSLSRAVENTIYF.

The chain combines TRBV2 with TRBJ1-1; D uncertain. The germline V gene has CDR1 SNHLY and CDR2 FYNNEI. V was shortened by 5 bases and J by 0 bases, with 7 bases between the two germline ends. The CDR3 length is 13 residues. The CDR3 DNA reads TGTGCCAGCAGTACAGCTATGAACACTGAAGCTTTCTTT. Translated: CASSTAMNTEAFF.

Notes on this clone: Additional DNA sequences in this sample encode the identical CDR3. CDR3 amino acids: CAWSHRGRDEQYF. CDR3 DNA: TGTGCCTGGAGTCACAGGGGGAGGGACGAGCAGTACTTC. V and J are TRBV30 and TRBJ2-7; possibly TRBD1 for D (8 bases). Trimming cost V 2 bases and J 5 bases, with 13 bases left between them. Germline CDR1 reads GTSNPN; CDR2 reads SVGIG (reference sequence). The CDR3 extends over 13 amino acids.

A single count supports this clone. This CDR3 is CASSLTARSTDTQYF. The CDR3 region has the DNA TGTGCCAGCAGCTTAACGGCGCGGAGCACAGATACGCAGTATTTT. The chain couples TRBV7-9 to TRBJ2-3; no reliable D call. This CDR3 contains 15 residues. Germline V CDR1 and CDR2: SEHNR, FQNEAQ (reference sequence). V was trimmed by 2 bases and J by 0 bases, leaving 9 bases between them.

The chain couples TRBV5-1 to TRBJ2-2; D is possibly TRBD2 (6 bases). With 8 bases removed from V and 5 bases from J, the gap between germline ends came to 22 bases. The CDR3 is made up of 16 amino acids. The germline V gene has CDR1 SGHRS and CDR2 YFSETQ. CDR3 amino acids: CASSVGLVDGTGELFF. In DNA form, the CDR3 reads TGCGCCAGTAGTGTGGGACTGGTGGACGGGACCGGGGAGCTGTTTTTT.

The chain has TRBV20-1 and TRBJ2-5; no clear D. The J call may be incorrect, as the DNA end agrees better with TRBJ2-7. Germline V gives CDR1 DFQATT, CDR2 SNEGSKA (reference sequence). CDR3 length equals 11 residues. CDR3 in amino acids: CSARLDYEQYF. The CDR3 nucleotides read TGCAGTGCTCGACTTGACTACGAGCAGTACTTC.

The V gene is TRBV5-1, the J gene TRBJ2-1; D not resolved. V gave up 4 bases and J gave up 0 bases, with 11 bases separating them. In germline, CDR1 is SGHRS, CDR2 YFSETQ. This CDR3 is built from 15 residues. The CDR3 bases are TGCGCCAGCAGCCCTGCTTTTAGCTCCTACAATGAGCAGTTCTTC. Translated, it gives CASSPAFSSYNEQFF.

A single count supports this clone. The chain uses TRBV6-5 and TRBJ1-4, with unresolved D. V lost 5 bases to trimming and J lost 4 bases, with 8 bases between them. The CDR3 is 13 amino acids. In germline, CDR1 is MNHEY, CDR2 SVGAGI. This chain's CDR3 is CASSRQFNEKLFF. CDR3 bases: TGTGCCAGCAGTCGTCAGTTTAATGAAAAACTGTTTTTT.

The V gene is TRBV2, the J gene TRBJ1-1; the D gene is possibly TRBD1 (5 bases). The CDR3 contains 14 residues. Trimming removed 7 bases from V and 2 bases from J, with 14 bases in between. Germline V gene data show CDR1 as SNHLY and CDR2 as FYNNEI. The CDR3 DNA sequence: TGTGCCAGCAACTTCGGACACCCAAACACTGAAGCTTTCTTT. It yields the protein CASNFGHPNTEAFF.

The rearrangement joins TRBV4-2 to TRBJ2-7; 8 nucleotides line up with TRBD2. V lost 0 bases to trimming and J lost 2 bases; unmatched junction nucleotides: 6. The germline CDR1 and CDR2 sequences are LGHNA and YNFKEQ. CDR3 length: 16 residues. The CDR3 loop reads CASSQEPTSGPYEQYF. For the CDR3, the DNA is TGTGCCAGCAGCCAAGAACCAACTAGCGGTCCCTACGAGCAGTACTTC.

The chain employs TRBV6-1 and TRBJ2-1; 9 nucleotides agree with TRBD1. This CDR3 comprises 14 residues. The V and J ends lost 3 bases and 6 bases, in that order; junction bases with no gene match: 3. Germline loops: CDR1 MNHNS, CDR2 SASEGT. The CDR3 bases are TGTGCCAGCAGTGATCCGGGACAGGGCAATGAGCAGTTCTTC. This sequence encodes CASSDPGQGNEQFF.

The chain joins TRBV2 to TRBJ2-7, with TRBD1 matching over 9 bases. The length of the CDR3 is 15 residues. V was clipped by 2 bases and J by 5 bases; unmatched bases: 7. Germline V lookup: CDR1 SNHLY, CDR2 FYNNEI. CDR3 loop: CASSEIGTGPDEQYF. Written as DNA, the CDR3 is TGTGCCAGCAGTGAAATAGGGACAGGGCCGGACGAGCAGTACTTC.

The chain couples TRBV2 to TRBJ2-5; no clear D. Germline V gene data show CDR1 as SNHLY and CDR2 as FYNNEI. V shed 7 bases and J shed 7 bases, with 13 bases lying between them. This CDR3 is 12 amino acids long. Here the CDR3 DNA reads TGTGCCAGCAAGAAAGATAGTGGGACCCAGTACTTC. Residues: CASKKDSGTQYF.